Presented here are 29 T cell receptor beta chains from one specimen sequenced in a study of radiation and T cells in renal cell carcinoma. Produced via immunoSEQ multiplex PCR; TCRdb's table is partial and in-frame only. The sample carries more than 15,000 clones, 59% recorded once. Treatment indicated: treatment-naive control, cytoreductive nephrectomy. Source: tumor tissue, taken from a patient whose treatment was nephrectomy without radiotherapy. All receptors come from a man aged 50-59 years with renal cell carcinoma.

This clone was detected a few times. The chain combines TRBV19 with TRBJ1-5; D unresolved. The germline gives CDR1 LNHDA, CDR2 SQIVND (reference sequence). V was cut by 8 bases and J by 4 bases, with 15 bases left in between. There are 14 residues in the CDR3. As DNA, the CDR3 is TGTGCCAGTCTCTCCCGGGTCGGTAATCAGCCCCAGCATTTT. The encoded protein is CASLSRVGNQPQHF.

This clone was seen many times. The chain links TRBV6-4 to TRBJ1-1, with unresolved D. Germline V gene data show CDR1 as MRHNA and CDR2 as SNTAGT. V shed 6 bases and J shed 1 base, with 12 bases lying between them. There are 14 residues in the CDR3. The CDR3 bases are TGTGCCAGCAGGGAAAAGGGTGAGAACACTGAAGCTTTCTTT. It is translated as CASREKGENTEAFF.

This sequence joins TRBV28 and TRBJ2-7; TRBD2 might be the D (5 bases). V dropped 5 bases and J dropped 3 bases, with 17 bases sitting between them. CDR3 length equals 15 residues. CDR1 and CDR2 (germline): MDHEN, SYDVKM. CDR3 sequence: CASSPSERRNYEQYF. CDR3 nucleotide sequence: TGTGCCAGCAGTCCCTCCGAGAGGAGGAACTACGAGCAGTACTTC.

This clone was seen more than once but under ten times. The V call is TRBV9, the J call TRBJ2-7; no definite D call. CDR1 SGDLS and CDR2 YYNGEE come from the germline V gene. There are 14 residues in the CDR3. V was clipped by 2 bases and J by 2 bases, with 11 bases between them. DNA of the CDR3: TGTGCCAGCAGCGTCTCGAGGATACCCTACGAGCAGTACTTC. It encodes CASSVSRIPYEQYF.

The CDR3 sequence is CASSLVGADTQYF. The CDR3 nucleotides read TGTGCCAGCAGCTTAGTTGGGGCCGATACGCAGTATTTT. The rearrangement links TRBV7-2 to TRBJ2-3, with D possibly being TRBD1 (5 bases). The CDR3 is 13 residues long. Trimming shortened V by 1 base and J by 6 bases, and 8 bases separated the two germline ends. The germline V gene encodes CDR1 SGHTA and CDR2 FQGNSA.

This clone came up once. This rearrangement joins TRBV13 to TRBJ2-1; weak D call: TRBD2 (7 bases). The ends were cut back, 5 bases at V and 4 bases at J, with 15 bases in the middle. CDR1 PRHDT and CDR2 FYEKMQ come from the germline V gene (reference sequence). The CDR3 is 15 residues long. This CDR3 reads CASSPGAGAYNEQFF. CDR3 DNA sequence: TGTGCCAGCAGCCCGGGGGCGGGAGCTTACAATGAGCAGTTCTTC.

V gene TRBV7-2 combines with J gene TRBJ2-1; no clear D gene. Per germline, CDR1 SGHTA and CDR2 FQGNSA. The CDR3 is made up of 12 amino acids. Between the trimmed V and J ends, which lost 1 base and 7 bases, there was a span of 5 bases. The DNA for the CDR3 is TGTGCCAGCAGCTTAGAGGTAAATGAGCAGTTCTTC. Amino acid sequence: CASSLEVNEQFF.

The V call is TRBV1, the J call TRBJ2-3; the listed D gene, TRBD1, was not tested against the DNA. TRBV1 is described as a pseudogene. This CDR3 is 15 amino acids long. CDR3 protein: CTSSPRGWGTDTQYF. CDR3 nucleotide sequence: TGCACCAGCAGCCCCAGGGGGTGGGGCACAGATACGCAGTATTTT.

The chain joins TRBV27 to TRBJ2-3; D remains unclear. Trimming removed 5 bases from V and 2 bases from J, with 11 bases in between. The germline V gene encodes CDR1 MNHEY and CDR2 SMNVEV (reference sequence). This CDR3 has 14 amino acids. The CDR3 is CASSLTKATDTQYF. The CDR3 DNA reads as TGTGCCAGCAGTCTGACAAAAGCCACAGATACGCAGTATTTT.

The table lists this clone with a count of one. The rearrangement joins TRBV29-1 to TRBJ2-1; TRBD1 might be the D (5 bases). V was clipped by 3 bases and J by 6 bases, with 15 bases between them. This CDR3 spans 14 amino acids. The germline V gene has CDR1 SQVTM and CDR2 ANQGSEA. CDR3 residues: CSVDRAGISNEQFF. The CDR3 DNA is TGCAGCGTTGATCGAGCAGGGATTAGCAATGAGCAGTTCTTC.

The V and J genes are TRBV7-2 and TRBJ2-7; 9 nucleotides line up with TRBD1. The CDR3 is made up of 15 amino acids. The germline CDR1 and CDR2 sequences are SGHTA and FQGNSA. With 5 bases clipped from V and 7 bases from J, the junction kept 12 bases outside the gene matches. This chain's CDR3 is CASSPRQGVVREQYF. CDR3 DNA sequence: TGTGCCAGCAGCCCCCGACAGGGGGTAGTTCGGGAGCAGTACTTC.

This clone was picked up one time. The chain employs TRBV7-2 and TRBJ2-3; D is uncertain. The CDR3 loop spans 12 amino acids. The V and J ends lost 4 bases and 4 bases respectively, with 6 bases between them. Germline assignment: CDR1 SGHTA and CDR2 FQGNSA. The CDR3 reads CASSWAADTQYF. In DNA form, the CDR3 reads TGTGCCAGCAGCTGGGCGGCAGATACGCAGTATTTT.

This clone was picked up one time. V usage is TRBV7-9 and J usage is TRBJ2-1; weak D call: TRBD2 (5 bases). V was pared by 1 base and J by 7 bases, with 8 bases between. The CDR3 totals 13 residues. CDR1 is SEHNR and CDR2 is FQNEAQ in the germline V gene (reference sequence). The CDR3 protein is CASSLGGKNEQFF. The CDR3 region has the DNA TGTGCCAGCAGCTTAGGAGGGAAGAATGAGCAGTTCTTC.

The chain employs TRBV5-1 and TRBJ1-2; 7 nucleotides line up with TRBD1. This CDR3 comprises 13 residues. Per germline, CDR1 SGHRS and CDR2 YFSETQ. The V segment lost 0 bases and the J segment 4 bases; nucleotides outside the gene matches: 0. The DNA of the CDR3 is TGCGCCAGCAGCTTGGCAGGGGGCTATGGCTACACCTTC. This encodes CASSLAGGYGYTF.

The rearrangement links TRBV7-2 to TRBJ1-5, with a tentative D call TRBD1 (6 bases). Germline assignment: CDR1 SGHTA and CDR2 FQGNSA. V lost 3 bases, J lost 2 bases, and 11 bases lay in between. The CDR3 loop spans 15 amino acids. DNA for the CDR3: TGTGCCAGCAGCTTGAGCGGGGGCGGCAATCAGCCCCAGCATTTT. Translated, it gives CASSLSGGGNQPQHF.

This clone was seen more than once but under ten times. The chain recombines TRBV19 with TRBJ2-2, with TRBD2 matching over 7 bases. CDR3 length: 14 amino acids. The germline CDR1 and CDR2 sequences are LNHDA and SQIVND (reference sequence). J gave up 2 bases and V 4 bases, and 1 base lay outside the gene matches. CDR3: CASSTGGNTGELFF. CDR3 nucleotide sequence: TGTGCCAGTAGTACGGGAGGAAACACCGGGGAGCTGTTTTTT.

J is TRBJ1-2 and V is TRBV19, with D hard to call. CDR3 length: 15 residues. Trimming shortened V by 7 bases and J by 4 bases, and 19 bases separated the two germline ends. Germline V CDR1 and CDR2: LNHDA, SQIVND (reference sequence). CDR3 nucleotide sequence: TGTGCCAGTACCTTACTAAATAGCCCCATCTATGGCTACACCTTC. Its translation: CASTLLNSPIYGYTF.

In its sample, this clone was seen a few times. Other nucleotide sequences from this sample produce the same CDR3. The chain has TRBV29-1 and TRBJ2-3; TRBD1 matches at 7 bases. V lost 4 bases and J lost 0; bases outside the gene matches: 1. CDR1 and CDR2 (germline): SQVTM, ANQGSEA. The CDR3 totals 13 residues. The CDR3 nucleotides are TGCAGCGTTGTACAGGGGAGCACAGATACGCAGTATTTT. This gives the protein CSVVQGSTDTQYF.

This clone was seen only once. The V gene is TRBV9, the J gene TRBJ2-1, with 14 bases that match TRBD2. This CDR3 is 14 amino acids long. Trimming at V came to 5 bases and at J to 8 bases, leaving 3 bases not matched to a gene. Germline loops: CDR1 SGDLS, CDR2 YYNGEE. This chain's CDR3 is CASSATSGRDEQFF. CDR3 DNA sequence: TGTGCCAGCAGTGCGACTAGCGGGAGGGATGAGCAGTTCTTC.

The V call is TRBV9, the J call TRBJ2-5, with D perhaps TRBD1 or TRBD2 (7 bases each). Trimming pared 0 bases from V and 4 bases from J, leaving 13 bases between. CDR1 SGDLS and CDR2 YYNGEE come from the germline V gene. There are 15 residues in the CDR3. CDR3 nucleotide sequence: TGTGCCAGCAGCGTAGATCCAGGGGGGGCAGAGACCCAGTACTTC. Amino acid sequence: CASSVDPGGAETQYF.

The V call is TRBV7-2, the J call TRBJ2-1; TRBD2 matches at 11 bases. V lost 7 bases to trimming and J lost 4 bases; unmatched junction nucleotides: 6. Germline V lookup: CDR1 SGHTA, CDR2 FQGNSA. The CDR3 runs 15 residues. The CDR3 region is CASTPTSGDYNEQFF. The CDR3 nucleotides read TGTGCCAGCACTCCGACTAGCGGGGATTACAATGAGCAGTTCTTC. Supplemented by reference TRBV7-2 and TRBJ2-1, the full variable domain reads GAGVSQSPSNKVTEKGKDVELRCDPISGHTALYWYRQSLGQGLEFLIYFQGNSAPDKSGLPSDRFSAERTGGSVSTLTIQRTQQEDSAVYLCASTPTSGDYNEQFFGPGTRLTVL.

This clone turned up a few times. This sequence joins TRBV4-1 and TRBJ1-2; D gene ambiguous. CDR3 length: 13 residues. CDR1 and CDR2 (germline): MGHRA, YSYEKL. Trimming removed 1 base from V and 8 bases from J, with 11 bases in between. The CDR3 sequence: CASSQVSGEGYTF. The CDR3 nucleotides read TGCGCCAGCAGCCAAGTGAGCGGGGAAGGCTACACCTTC.

This clone showed up just a few times. The rearrangement joins TRBV6-1 to TRBJ1-2; D gene unclear. Germline-derived CDR1 and CDR2 are MNHNS and SASEGT. V was shortened by 8 bases and J by 1 base, with 5 bases between the two germline ends. The CDR3 sequence is 11 residues long. The CDR3 here is CASLDNYGYTF. The CDR3 DNA follows: TGTGCCAGCTTGGATAACTATGGCTACACCTTC.

This clone was counted many times. The chain employs TRBV18 and TRBJ1-1; TRBD1 matches 11 bases. The CDR3 is 17 residues long. Trimming at V came to 1 base and at J to 0 bases, leaving 4 bases not matched to a gene. Germline CDR1 and CDR2: KGHSH and LQKENI. The CDR3 sequence is CASSPLGQGVMNTEAFF. CDR3 DNA: TGTGCCAGCTCACCACTGGGACAGGGGGTCATGAACACTGAAGCTTTCTTT.

CDR3 sequence reads: CAILAGPQNEQFF. The DNA for the CDR3 is TGTGCCATCTTAGCGGGCCCCCAAAATGAGCAGTTCTTC. The rearrangement joins TRBV10-3 to TRBJ2-1; the match to TRBD2 covers 7 bases. Per the germline V gene, CDR1 is ENHRY and CDR2 is SYGVKD. CDR3 size: 13 residues. V gave up 8 bases and J gave up 7 bases; unmatched junction bases: 8.

The table lists this clone with a few counts. The chain carries TRBV5-5 and TRBJ1-5; D not resolved. Looked up from germline, CDR1 is SGHKS and CDR2 is YYEKEE (reference sequence). The CDR3 runs 15 residues. The V and J ends lost 0 bases and 1 base respectively, with 8 bases between them. CDR3 in DNA: TGTGCCAGCAGCTTGGACCTCCGAAGCAATCAGCCCCAGCATTTT. Translated, it gives CASSLDLRSNQPQHF.

This clone showed up many times. This chain joins TRBV9 and TRBJ2-3, with D perhaps matching TRBD2 (6 bases). This CDR3 is built from 15 residues. Germline V gives CDR1 SGDLS, CDR2 YYNGEE. The V end was cut by 1 base, the J end by 2 bases, with 11 bases between. CDR3 nucleotide sequence: TGTGCCAGCAGCGTAAACGGGAGAATCACAGATACGCAGTATTTT. It yields the protein CASSVNGRITDTQYF.

The chain employs TRBV30 and TRBJ2-7; D is unclear. This CDR3 contains 16 residues. Trimming left V 0 bases short and J 3 bases short, with 18 bases between. CDR1 and CDR2 (germline): GTSNPN, SVGIG (reference sequence). The CDR3 DNA sequence: TGTGCCTGGAGTGTATTGGGTCTGCAGTACCGCTACGAGCAGTACTTC. It yields the protein CAWSVLGLQYRYEQYF. Complete variable domain (other parts from reference TRBV30 and TRBJ2-7): SQTIHQWPATLVQPVGSPLSLECTVEGTSNPNLYWYRQAAGRGLQLLFYSVGIGQISSEVPQNLSASRPQDRQFILSSKKLLLSDSGFYLCAWSVLGLQYRYEQYFGPGTRLTVT.

The chain links TRBV19 to TRBJ1-5; 7 positions match TRBD1. The CDR3 length is 14 residues. Per the germline V gene, CDR1 is LNHDA and CDR2 is SQIVND (reference sequence). V lost 6 bases to trimming and J lost 1 base; unmatched junction nucleotides: 3. The CDR3 sequence: CASRMDRSNQPQHF. DNA of the CDR3: TGTGCCAGTAGGATGGACAGGAGCAATCAGCCCCAGCATTTT.